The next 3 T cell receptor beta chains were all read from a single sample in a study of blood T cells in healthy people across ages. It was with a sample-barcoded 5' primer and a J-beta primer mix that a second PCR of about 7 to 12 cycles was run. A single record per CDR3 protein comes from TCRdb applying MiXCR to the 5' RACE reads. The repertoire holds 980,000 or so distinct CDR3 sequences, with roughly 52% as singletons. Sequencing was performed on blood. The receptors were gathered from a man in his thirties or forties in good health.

This CDR3 reads CASSQVRNEQYF. DNA for the CDR3: TGTGCCAGCAGCCAAGTTCGAAACGAGCAGTACTTC. J is TRBJ2-5 and V is TRBV3-1; D is undetermined. The J call is uncertain, as TRBJ2-7 better fits the DNA end. Germline CDR1 LGHDT, CDR2 YNNKEL (reference sequence). The CDR3 loop spans 12 amino acids.

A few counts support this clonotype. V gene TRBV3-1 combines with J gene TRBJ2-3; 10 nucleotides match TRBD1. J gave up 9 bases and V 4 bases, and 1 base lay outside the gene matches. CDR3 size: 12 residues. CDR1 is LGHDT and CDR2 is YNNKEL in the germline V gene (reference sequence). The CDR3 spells CASSRDRGTQYF. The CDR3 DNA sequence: TGTGCCAGCAGCCGGGACAGGGGCACGCAGTATTTT.

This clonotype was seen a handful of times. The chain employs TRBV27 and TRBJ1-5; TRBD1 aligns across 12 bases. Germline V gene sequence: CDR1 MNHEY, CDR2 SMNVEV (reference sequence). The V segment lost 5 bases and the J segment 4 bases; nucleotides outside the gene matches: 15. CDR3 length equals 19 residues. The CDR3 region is CASSLKWDRGPALNQPQHF. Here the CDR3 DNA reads TGTGCCAGCAGTCTAAAATGGGACAGGGGGCCTGCTTTAAATCAGCCCCAGCATTTT.